The T cell receptor beta chain described here comes from a study of blood T cell repertoires in COVID-19. Overall study context: There were acute and convalescent COVID-19 samples, and they came from the United States, Italy and Spain.

Per the original methods: Nucleated cell number was recorded as an estimate derived from reference gene primer amplification. Assay used: immunoSEQ multiplex PCR; TCRdb lists only in-frame clones, some missing. V and J calls and clone size are copied from that table; D and trimming were computed from the DNA. The profile shows hundreds of thousands of clones, approximately 86% of them singletons. Germline trimming cut 1 base from V and 5 bases from J; bases unmatched to any gene: 6. The CDR3 sequence is 17 residues long. Germline lookup yields CDR1 LGHNA and CDR2 YNFKEQ. The TCR comes from a man aged 55 to 69 with acute or convalescent COVID-19. V is TRBV4-2 and J is TRBJ2-2; TRBD2 aligns across 11 bases. The sample taken for sequencing was peripheral blood. CDR3 DNA sequence: TGTGCCAGCAGCCAAGTAACTAGCGGGGGTGGGACCGGGGAGCTGTTTTTT. Encoded protein: CASSQVTSGGGTGELFF.